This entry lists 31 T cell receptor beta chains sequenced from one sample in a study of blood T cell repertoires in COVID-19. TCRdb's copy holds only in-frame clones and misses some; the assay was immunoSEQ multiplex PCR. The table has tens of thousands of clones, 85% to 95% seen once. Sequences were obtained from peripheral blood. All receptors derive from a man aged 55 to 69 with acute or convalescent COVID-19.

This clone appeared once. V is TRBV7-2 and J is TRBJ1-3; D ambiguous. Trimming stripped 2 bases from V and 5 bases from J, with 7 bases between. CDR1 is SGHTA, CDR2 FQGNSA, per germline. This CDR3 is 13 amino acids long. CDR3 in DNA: TGTGCCAGCAGCTTATACAGCAGAAACACCATATATTTT. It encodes CASSLYSRNTIYF.

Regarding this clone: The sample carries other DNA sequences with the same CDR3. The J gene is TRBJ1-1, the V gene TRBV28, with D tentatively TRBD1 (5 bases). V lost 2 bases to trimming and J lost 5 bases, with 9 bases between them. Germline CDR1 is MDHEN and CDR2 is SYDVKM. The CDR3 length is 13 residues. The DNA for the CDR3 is TGTGCCAGCAGTTTAGGCGGGGGAACTGAAGCTTTCTTT. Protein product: CASSLGGGTEAFF.

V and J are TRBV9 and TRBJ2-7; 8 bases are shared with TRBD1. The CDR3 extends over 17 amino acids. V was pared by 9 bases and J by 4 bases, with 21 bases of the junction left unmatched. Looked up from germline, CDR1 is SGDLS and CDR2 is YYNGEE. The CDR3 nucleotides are TGTGCCATCTCAGACAGGGGCCTCGGAAGGGTGGTGTACGAGCAGTACTTC. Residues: CAISDRGLGRVVYEQYF.

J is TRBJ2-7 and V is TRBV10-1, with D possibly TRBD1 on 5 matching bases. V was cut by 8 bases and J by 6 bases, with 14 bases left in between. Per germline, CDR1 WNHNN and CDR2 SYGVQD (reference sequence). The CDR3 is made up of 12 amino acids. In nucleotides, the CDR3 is TGCGCCAGCCTGGACGCTGGGGCCGAGCAGTACTTC. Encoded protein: CASLDAGAEQYF.

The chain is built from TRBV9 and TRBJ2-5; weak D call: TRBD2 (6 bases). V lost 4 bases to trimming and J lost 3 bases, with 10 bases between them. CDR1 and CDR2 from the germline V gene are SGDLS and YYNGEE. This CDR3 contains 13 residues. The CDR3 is CASSPSVKETQYF. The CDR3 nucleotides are TGTGCCAGCAGCCCTAGCGTAAAAGAGACCCAGTACTTC.

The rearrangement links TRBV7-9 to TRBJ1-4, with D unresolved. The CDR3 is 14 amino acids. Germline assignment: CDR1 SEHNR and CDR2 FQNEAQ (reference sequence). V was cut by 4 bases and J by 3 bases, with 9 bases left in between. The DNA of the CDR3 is TGTGCCAGCAGCTCTGGAGCGGCTAATGAAAAACTGTTTTTT. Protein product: CASSSGAANEKLFF.

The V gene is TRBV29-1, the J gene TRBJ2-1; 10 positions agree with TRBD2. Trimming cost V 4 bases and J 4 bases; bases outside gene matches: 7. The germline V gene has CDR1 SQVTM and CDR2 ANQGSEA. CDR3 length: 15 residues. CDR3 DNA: TGCAGCGTTGCTTATGGACTAGCGGTTTACAATGAGCAGTTCTTC. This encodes CSVAYGLAVYNEQFF.

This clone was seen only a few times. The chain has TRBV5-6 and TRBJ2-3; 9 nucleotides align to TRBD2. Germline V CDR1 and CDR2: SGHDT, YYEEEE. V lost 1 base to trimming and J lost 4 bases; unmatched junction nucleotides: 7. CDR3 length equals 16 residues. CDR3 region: CASSLLRTSESDTQYF. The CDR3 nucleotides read TGTGCCAGCAGCTTGCTTAGGACTAGCGAGTCAGATACGCAGTATTTT.

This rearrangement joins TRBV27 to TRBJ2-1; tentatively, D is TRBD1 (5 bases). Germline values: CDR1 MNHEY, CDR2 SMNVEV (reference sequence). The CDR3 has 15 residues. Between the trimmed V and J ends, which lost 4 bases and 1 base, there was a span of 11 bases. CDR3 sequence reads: CASSWAGLSYNEQFF. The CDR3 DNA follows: TGTGCCAGCAGTTGGGCAGGGCTTTCCTACAATGAGCAGTTCTTC.

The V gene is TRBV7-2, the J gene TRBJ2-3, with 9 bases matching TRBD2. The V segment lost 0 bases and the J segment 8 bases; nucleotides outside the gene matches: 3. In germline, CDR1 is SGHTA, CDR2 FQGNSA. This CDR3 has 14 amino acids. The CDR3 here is CASSLAAGGPTQYF. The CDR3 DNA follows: TGTGCCAGCAGCTTAGCGGCGGGGGGGCCTACGCAGTATTTT.

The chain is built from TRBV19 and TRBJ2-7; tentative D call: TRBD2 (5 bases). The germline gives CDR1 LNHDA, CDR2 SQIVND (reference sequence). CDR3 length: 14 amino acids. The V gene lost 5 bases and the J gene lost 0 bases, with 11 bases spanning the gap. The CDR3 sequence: CASSLADSSYEQYF. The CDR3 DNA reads TGTGCCAGTAGTCTAGCCGATAGCTCCTACGAGCAGTACTTC.

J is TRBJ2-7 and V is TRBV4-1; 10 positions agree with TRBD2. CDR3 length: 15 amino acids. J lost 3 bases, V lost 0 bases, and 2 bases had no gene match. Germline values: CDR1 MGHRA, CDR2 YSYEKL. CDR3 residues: CASSQDLAGDYEQYF. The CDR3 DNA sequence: TGCGCCAGCAGCCAAGATCTAGCGGGAGACTACGAGCAGTACTTC.

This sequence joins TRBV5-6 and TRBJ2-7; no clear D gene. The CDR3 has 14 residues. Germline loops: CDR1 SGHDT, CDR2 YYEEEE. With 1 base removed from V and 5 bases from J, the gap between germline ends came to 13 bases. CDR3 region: CASSLTRSGNEQYF. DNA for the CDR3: TGTGCCAGCAGCTTGACGAGATCCGGTAACGAGCAGTACTTC.

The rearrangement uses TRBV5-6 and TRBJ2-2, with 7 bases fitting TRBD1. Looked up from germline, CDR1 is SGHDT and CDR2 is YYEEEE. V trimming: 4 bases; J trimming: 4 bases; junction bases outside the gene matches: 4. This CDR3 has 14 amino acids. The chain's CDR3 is CASSPTGSTGELFF. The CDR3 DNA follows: TGTGCCAGCAGCCCGACAGGGAGCACCGGGGAGCTGTTTTTT.

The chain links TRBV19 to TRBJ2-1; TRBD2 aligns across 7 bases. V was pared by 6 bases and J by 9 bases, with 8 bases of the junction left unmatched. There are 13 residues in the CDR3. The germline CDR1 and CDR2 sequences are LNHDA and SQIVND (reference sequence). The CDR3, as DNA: TGTGCCAGTAGCCAATCGGGGGGAGGTGAGCAGTTCTTC. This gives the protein CASSQSGGGEQFF.

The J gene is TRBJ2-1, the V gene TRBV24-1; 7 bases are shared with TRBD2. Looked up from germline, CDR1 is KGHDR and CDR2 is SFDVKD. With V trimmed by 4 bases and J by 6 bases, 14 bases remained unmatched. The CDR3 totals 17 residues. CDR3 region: CATSDNVGRVAGNEQFF. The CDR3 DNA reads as TGTGCCACCAGTGACAACGTTGGGAGGGTAGCGGGCAATGAGCAGTTCTTC.

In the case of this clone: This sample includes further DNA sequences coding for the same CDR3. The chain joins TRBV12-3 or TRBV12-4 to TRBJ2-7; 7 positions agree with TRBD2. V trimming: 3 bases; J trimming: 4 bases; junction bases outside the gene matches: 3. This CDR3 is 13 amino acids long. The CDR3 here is CASSFGGSYEQYF. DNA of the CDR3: TGTGCCAGCAGTTTCGGCGGGAGTTACGAGCAGTACTTC.

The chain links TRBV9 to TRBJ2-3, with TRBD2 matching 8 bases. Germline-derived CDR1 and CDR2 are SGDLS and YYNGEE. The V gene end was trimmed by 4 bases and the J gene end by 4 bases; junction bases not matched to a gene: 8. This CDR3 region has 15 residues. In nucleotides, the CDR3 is TGTGCCAGCAGCTCCCCCCCGGGGGGGCCAGATACGCAGTATTTT. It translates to CASSSPPGGPDTQYF.

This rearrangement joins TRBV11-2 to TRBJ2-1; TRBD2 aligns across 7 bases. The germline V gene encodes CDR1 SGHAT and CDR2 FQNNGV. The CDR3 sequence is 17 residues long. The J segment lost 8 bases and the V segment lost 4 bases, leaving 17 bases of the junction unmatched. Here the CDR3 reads CASSWAFLRERGDEQFF. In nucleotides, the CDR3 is TGTGCCAGCAGCTGGGCGTTTTTGCGGGAGAGGGGCGATGAGCAGTTCTTC. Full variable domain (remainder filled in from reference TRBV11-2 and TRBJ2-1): EAGVAQSPRYKIIEKRQSVAFWCNPISGHATLYWYQQILGQGPKLLIQFQNNGVVDDSQLPKDRFSAERLKGVDSTLKIQPAKLEDSAVYLCASSWAFLRERGDEQFFGPGTRLTVL.

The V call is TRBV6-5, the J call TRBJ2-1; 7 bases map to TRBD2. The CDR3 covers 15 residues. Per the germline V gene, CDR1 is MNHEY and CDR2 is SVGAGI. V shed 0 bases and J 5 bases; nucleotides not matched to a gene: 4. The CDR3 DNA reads TGTGCCAGCAGTTACTCGGGAGGGGTGGACAATGAGCAGTTCTTC. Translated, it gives CASSYSGGVDNEQFF.

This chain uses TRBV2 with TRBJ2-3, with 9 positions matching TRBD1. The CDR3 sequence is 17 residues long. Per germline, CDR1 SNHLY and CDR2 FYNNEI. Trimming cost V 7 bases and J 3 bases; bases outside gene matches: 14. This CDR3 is CASKLETGQGKTDTQYF. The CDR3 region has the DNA TGTGCCAGCAAGTTGGAGACGGGACAGGGAAAAACAGATACGCAGTATTTT.

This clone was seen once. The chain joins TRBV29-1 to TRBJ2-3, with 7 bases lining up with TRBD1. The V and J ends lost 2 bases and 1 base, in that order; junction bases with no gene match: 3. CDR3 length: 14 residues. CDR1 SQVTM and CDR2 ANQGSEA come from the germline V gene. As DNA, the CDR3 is TGCAGCGTTGAAAGGGGGCAGGGCACAGATACGCAGTATTTT. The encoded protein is CSVERGQGTDTQYF.

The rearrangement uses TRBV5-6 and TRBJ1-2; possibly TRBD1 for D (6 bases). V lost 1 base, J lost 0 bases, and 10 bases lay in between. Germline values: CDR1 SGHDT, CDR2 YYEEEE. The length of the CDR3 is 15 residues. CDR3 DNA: TGTGCCAGCAGCTTGTTGGGACAAACTAACTATGGCTACACCTTC. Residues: CASSLLGQTNYGYTF.

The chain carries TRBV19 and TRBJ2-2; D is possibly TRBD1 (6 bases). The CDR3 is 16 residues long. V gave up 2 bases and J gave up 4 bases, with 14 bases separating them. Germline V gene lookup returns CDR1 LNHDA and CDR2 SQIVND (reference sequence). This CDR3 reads CASSINGIGGTGELFF. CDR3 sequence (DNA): TGTGCCAGTAGTATAAATGGCATAGGGGGCACCGGGGAGCTGTTTTTT. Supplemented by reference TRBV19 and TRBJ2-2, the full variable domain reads DGGITQSPKYLFRKEGQNVTLSCEQNLNHDAMYWYRQDPGQGLRLIYYSQIVNDFQKGDIAEGYSVSREKKESFPLTVTSAQKNPTAFYLCASSINGIGGTGELFFGEGSRLTVL.

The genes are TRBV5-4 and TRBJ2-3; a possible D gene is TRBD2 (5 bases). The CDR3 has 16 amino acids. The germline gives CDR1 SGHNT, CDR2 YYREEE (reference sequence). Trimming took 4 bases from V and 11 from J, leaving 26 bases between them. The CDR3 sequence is CASSRGRAESFEGQYF. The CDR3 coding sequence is TGTGCCAGCAGCCGAGGGCGGGCGGAGTCCTTCGAGGGGCAGTATTTT.

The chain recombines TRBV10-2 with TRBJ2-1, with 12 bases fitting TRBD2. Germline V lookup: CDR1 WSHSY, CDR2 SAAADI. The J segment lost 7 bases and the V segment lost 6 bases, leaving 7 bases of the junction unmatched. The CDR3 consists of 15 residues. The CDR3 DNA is TGCGCCAGCAGCAGACTAGCGGGAGATGGGAATGAGCAGTTCTTC. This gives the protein CASSRLAGDGNEQFF.

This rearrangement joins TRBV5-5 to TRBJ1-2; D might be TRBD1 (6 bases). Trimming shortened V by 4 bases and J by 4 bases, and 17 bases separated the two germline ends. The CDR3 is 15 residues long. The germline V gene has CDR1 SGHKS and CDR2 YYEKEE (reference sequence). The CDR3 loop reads CASSPQGTSGYGYTF. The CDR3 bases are TGTGCCAGCAGCCCACAGGGAACCTCAGGCTATGGCTACACCTTC.

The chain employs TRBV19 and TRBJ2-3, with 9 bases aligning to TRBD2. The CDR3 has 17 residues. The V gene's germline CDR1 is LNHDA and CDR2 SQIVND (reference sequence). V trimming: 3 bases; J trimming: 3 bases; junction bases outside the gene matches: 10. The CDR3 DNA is TGTGCCAGTAGTATCCCCCTCCTTAGCGGGAGTACAGATACGCAGTATTTT. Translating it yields CASSIPLLSGSTDTQYF. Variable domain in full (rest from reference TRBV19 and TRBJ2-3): DGGITQSPKYLFRKEGQNVTLSCEQNLNHDAMYWYRQDPGQGLRLIYYSQIVNDFQKGDIAEGYSVSREKKESFPLTVTSAQKNPTAFYLCASSIPLLSGSTDTQYFGPGTRLTVL.

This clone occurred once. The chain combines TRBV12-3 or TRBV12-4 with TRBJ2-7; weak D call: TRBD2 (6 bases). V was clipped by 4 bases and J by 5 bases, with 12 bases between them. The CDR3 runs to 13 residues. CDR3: CASSSGLFNEQYF. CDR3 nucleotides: TGTGCCAGCAGTTCGGGACTCTTCAACGAGCAGTACTTC.

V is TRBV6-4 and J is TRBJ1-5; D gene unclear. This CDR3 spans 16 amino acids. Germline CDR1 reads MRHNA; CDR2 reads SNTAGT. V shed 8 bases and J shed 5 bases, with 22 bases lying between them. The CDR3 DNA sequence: TGTGCCAGCGGGCAAGTATGGCAGTGGTCTTATCAGCCCCAGCATTTT. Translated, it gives CASGQVWQWSYQPQHF.

The CDR3 bases are TGTGCCAGCAGTCCCCCCGGGAGGTACACTGAAGCTTTCTTT. It yields the protein CASSPPGRYTEAFF. The gene calls are TRBV7-2 and TRBJ1-1; D unclear. This CDR3 region has 14 residues. The germline V gene has CDR1 SGHTA and CDR2 FQGNSA. Deletions cut 6 bases from V and 3 bases from J, with 14 bases between.